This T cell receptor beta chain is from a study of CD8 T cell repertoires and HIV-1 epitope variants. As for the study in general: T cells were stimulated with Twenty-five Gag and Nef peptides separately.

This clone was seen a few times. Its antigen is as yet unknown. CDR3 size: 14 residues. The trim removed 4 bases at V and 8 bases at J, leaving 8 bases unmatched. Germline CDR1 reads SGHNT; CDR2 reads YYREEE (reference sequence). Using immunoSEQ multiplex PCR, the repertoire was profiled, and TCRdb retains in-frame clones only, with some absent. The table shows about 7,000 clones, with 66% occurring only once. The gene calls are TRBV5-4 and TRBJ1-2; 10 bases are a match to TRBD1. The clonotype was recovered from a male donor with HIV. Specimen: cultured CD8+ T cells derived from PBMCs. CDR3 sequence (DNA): TGTGCCAGCAGCCCGGACAGGGGGACTCTAGGCTACACCTTC. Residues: CASSPDRGTLGYTF.